This TCR beta chain was sequenced for a study of blood T cell repertoires in COVID-19. Authors' methods: Estimation of nucleated cell counts was performed using reference gene primer amplification. The repertoire was sequenced with immunoSEQ multiplex PCR; TCRdb's copy has only in-frame clones and lacks some. That table supplies the V and J calls and clone size; D and trimming were determined from the DNA. The table shows 250,000 or so clones, with around 88% occurring only once. Sequencing was done on a sample of peripheral blood. The sequence derives from a woman in her twenties or thirties with COVID-19, enrolled during active disease.

CDR3 sequence (DNA): TGTGCCAGCAGCCGAAACGCTAACAGGGGAGGCACTGAAGCTTTCTTT. It yields the protein CASSRNANRGGTEAFF. V usage is TRBV3-1 (or the pseudogene TRBV3-2) and J usage is TRBJ1-1, with TRBD1 identical over 7 bases. Germline V gives CDR1 LGHDT, CDR2 YNNKEL (reference sequence). With 4 bases clipped from V and 4 bases from J, the junction kept 12 bases outside the gene matches. This CDR3 comprises 16 residues.